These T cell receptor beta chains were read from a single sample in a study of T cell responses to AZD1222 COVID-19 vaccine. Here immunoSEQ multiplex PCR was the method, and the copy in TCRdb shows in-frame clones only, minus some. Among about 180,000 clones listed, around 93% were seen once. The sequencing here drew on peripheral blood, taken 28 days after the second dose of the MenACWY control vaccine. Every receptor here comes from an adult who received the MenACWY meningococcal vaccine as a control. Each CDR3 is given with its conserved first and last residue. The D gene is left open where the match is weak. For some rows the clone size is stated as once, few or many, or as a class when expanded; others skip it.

CAWSKGHSNTEAFF	TGTGCCTGGAGCAAGGGGCACTCGAACACTGAAGCTTTCTTT	TRBV30	TRBJ1-1	once	-
CASSMRQDSNQPQHF	TGTGCCAGTAGTATGAGACAGGACAGCAATCAGCCCCAGCATTTT	TRBV19	TRBJ1-5	-	-
CASGLVLRGFSNQPQHF	TGTGCTAGTGGTTTGGTACTTCGGGGCTTTAGCAATCAGCCCCAGCATTTT	TRBV12-5	TRBJ1-5	-	-
CASSRGQPNYGYTF	TGTGCCAGCAGTAGGGGACAGCCCAACTATGGCTACACCTTC	TRBV6-5	TRBJ1-2	-	TRBD1
CASSVAGGAHEQFF	TGTGCCAGCAGTGTCGCCGGGGGGGCCCATGAGCAGTTCTTC	TRBV6-6	TRBJ2-1	-	TRBD2
CASGLVLTGQIYNEQFF	TGTGCTAGTGGTTTGGTACTCACGGGACAGATCTACAATGAGCAGTTCTTC	TRBV12-5	TRBJ2-1	-	TRBD1
CASSPENEQYF	TGTGCCAGCTCACCTGAAAACGAGCAGTACTTC	TRBV18	TRBJ2-7	-	-
CASSPRQVNTEAFF	TGTGCCAGCAGCCCGCGTCAAGTGAACACTGAAGCTTTCTTT	TRBV6-5	TRBJ1-1	-	-
CASSQKGTGDEKLFF	TGTGCCAGCAGCCAAAAAGGGACAGGGGATGAAAAACTGTTTTTT	TRBV3-1/TRBV3-2	TRBJ1-4	-	TRBD1
CASSLEEGSPRNTIYF	TGTGCCAGCAGCTTGGAAGAGGGAAGTCCCCGAAACACCATATATTTT	TRBV5-6	TRBJ1-3	-	-
CASGESDRAHEQYF	TGTGCTAGTGGTGAGTCGGACAGGGCCCACGAGCAGTACTTC	TRBV12-5	TRBJ2-7	once	TRBD1
CAIRQGTDQPQHF	TGTGCCATCAGACAGGGGACAGATCAGCCCCAGCATTTT	TRBV10-3	TRBJ1-5	-	TRBD1
CASSLNGNTIYF	TGCGCCAGCAGCTTGAATGGAAACACCATATATTTT	TRBV5-1	TRBJ1-3	-	-
CASSPSGGQPQHF	TGTGCCAGCAGTCCCTCCGGCGGTCAGCCCCAGCATTTT	TRBV12-3/TRBV12-4	TRBJ1-5	-	-
CASSVASNYGYTF	TGTGCCAGCAGTGTCGCATCTAACTATGGCTACACCTTC	TRBV27	TRBJ1-2	-	-
CASSLVHSGVGGRGGYTF	TGTGCCAGCAGCTTAGTACATTCGGGTGTCGGGGGGCGTGGTGGCTACACCTTC	TRBV7-2	TRBJ1-2	-	-
CASSSRGARSSPLHF	TGTGCCAGCAGCTCCCGGGGAGCTCGCAGTTCACCCCTCCACTTT	TRBV7-9	TRBJ1-6	-	-
CASSRGVYEQYF	TGTGCCAGCTCCAGGGGGGTCTACGAGCAGTACTTC	TRBV28	TRBJ2-7	-	-
CASSLQGGTEAFF	TGTGCCAGCAGTTTACAGGGTGGCACTGAAGCTTTCTTT	TRBV12-3/TRBV12-4	TRBJ1-1	-	-
CAYGGQSYQPQHF	TGTGCCTACGGGGGACAGTCCTATCAGCCCCAGCATTTT	TRBV30	TRBJ1-5	once	TRBD1
CASSQDGGTGELFF	TGTGCCAGCAGCCAAGATGGCGGGACCGGGGAGCTGTTTTTT	TRBV3-1/TRBV3-2	TRBJ2-2	-	-
CASSLPGRYGYTF	TGTGCCAGCAGTTTACCTGGACGTTATGGCTACACCTTC	TRBV28	TRBJ1-2	-	-
CASSFLAGVQETQYF	TGTGCCAGCAGCTTTCTAGCGGGGGTACAAGAGACCCAGTACTTC	TRBV7-6	TRBJ2-5	-	TRBD2
CASTSSLTGGGNTIYF	TGTGCCAGCACTAGTTCCCTTACAGGTGGAGGAAACACCATATATTTT	TRBV28	TRBJ1-3	-	-
CASRGGSSNQPQHF	TGTGCCAGCAGGGGCGGCTCTAGCAATCAGCCCCAGCATTTT	TRBV2	TRBJ1-5	-	-
CASSPDSLGTDTQYF	TGTGCCAGCAGCCCGGACAGCCTAGGCACAGATACGCAGTATTTT	TRBV7-2	TRBJ2-3	-	-
CASRITGGSTEAFF	TGTGCCAGTAGGATAACAGGGGGTAGCACTGAAGCTTTCTTT	TRBV19	TRBJ1-1	once	TRBD1
CASSQDGRTGTYF	TGTGCCAGCAGCCAAGATGGACGAACAGGCACGTACTTC	TRBV3-1/TRBV3-2	TRBJ2-7	-	-
CASSHPGNHNEQFF	TGTGCCAGTAGTCACCCCGGGAATCACAATGAGCAGTTCTTC	TRBV19	TRBJ2-1	-	-
CASSIQAVYGYTF	TGTGCCAGCAGTATCCAGGCCGTCTATGGCTACACCTTC	TRBV28	TRBJ1-2	-	-
CASSPGGVETQYF	TGTGCCAGCAGCCCGGGGGGGGTAGAGACCCAGTACTTC	TRBV12-3/TRBV12-4	TRBJ2-5	-	TRBD2
CASSYRQGADTQYF	TGTGCCAGCAGTTACAGACAGGGGGCAGATACGCAGTATTTT	TRBV6-5	TRBJ2-3	-	TRBD1
CASTDRGTSIGYTF	TGTGCCAGCACGGACAGGGGAACCTCTATCGGCTACACCTTC	TRBV7-9	TRBJ1-2	-	TRBD1
CASSYSNGPVNTEAFF	TGTGCCAGCAGTTACTCGAACGGCCCGGTGAACACTGAAGCTTTCTTT	TRBV6-5	TRBJ1-1	-	-
CASSFLDRDSPLHF	TGTGCCAGCAGCTTCCTGGACAGGGATTCACCCCTCCACTTT	TRBV11-2	TRBJ1-6	once	TRBD1
CSVGHGLGANVLTF	TGCAGCGTTGGGCATGGGCTCGGGGCCAACGTCCTGACTTTC	TRBV29-1	TRBJ2-6	-	-
CASSLWENEKLFF	TGCGCCAGCAGTCTGTGGGAAAATGAAAAACTGTTTTTT	TRBV5-1	TRBJ1-4	-	-
CASSQLVTDTQYF	TGCGCCAGCAGCCAACTAGTGACAGATACGCAGTATTTT	TRBV4-3	TRBJ2-3	-	-
CASSSDVANYGYTF	TGTGCCAGCAGCTCGGACGTAGCTAACTATGGCTACACCTTC	TRBV7-9	TRBJ1-2	-	-
CASSSRREKSYGYTF	TGTGCCAGCAGCTCCCGCCGAGAAAAGAGTTATGGCTACACCTTC	TRBV5-4	TRBJ1-2	-	-
CASSWLRVDQPQHF	TGTGCCAGCAGTTGGCTCAGGGTTGATCAGCCCCAGCATTTT	TRBV6-2/TRBV6-3	TRBJ1-5	-	-
CAWSRGRGRGTEAFF	TGTGCCTGGAGTAGGGGTAGGGGTCGGGGCACTGAAGCTTTCTTT	TRBV30	TRBJ1-1	-	-
CASSELQGQGEFF	TGTGCCAGCAGTGAGCTCCAGGGTCAGGGGGAGTTCTTC	TRBV6-1	TRBJ2-1	-	TRBD1
CASSLGIRGGPYGYTF	TGCGCCAGCAGCTTGGGGATCAGGGGCGGCCCCTATGGCTACACCTTC	TRBV5-1	TRBJ1-2	once	-
CASSLGGLEETQYF	TGTGCCAGCAGCTTGGGTGGGCTGGAAGAGACCCAGTACTTC	TRBV5-4	TRBJ2-5	-	-
CASSPLQAYGYTF	TGTGCCAGCAGTCCGCTCCAGGCCTATGGCTACACCTTC	TRBV5-6	TRBJ1-2	-	-
CASSDTSNQPQHF	TGTGCCAGCAGTGACACTAGCAATCAGCCCCAGCATTTT	TRBV2	TRBJ1-5	-	-
CASSPWTVVGEQFF	TGTGCCAGCAGCCCTTGGACCGTCGTTGGGGAGCAGTTCTTC	TRBV11-2	TRBJ2-1	-	-
CASTAGAQETQYF	TGTGCCAGCACCGCGGGGGCACAAGAGACCCAGTACTTC	TRBV6-5	TRBJ2-5	-	-
CASSLSDRGGYTF	TGTGCCAGCAGCCTGTCAGACAGGGGAGGCTACACCTTC	TRBV4-2	TRBJ1-2	-	TRBD1